This T cell receptor beta chain derives from a study of T cell responses to AZD1222 COVID-19 vaccine. Study-wide results and caveats: Spike-specific TCR breadth and depth went up after people got two AZD1222 doses. Among spike-specific TCRs, nearly half reportedly target unmutated variant regions.

Looked up from germline, CDR1 is MRHNA and CDR2 is SNTAGT. Trimming stripped 2 bases from V and 5 bases from J, with 6 bases between. This CDR3 is 12 amino acids long. Notes on this clone: Its antigen is undetermined.

Sequenced by immunoSEQ multiplex PCR; TCRdb stores in-frame clones only, minus some. The table includes some 150,000 clones, roughly 90% detected once. The sequencing here drew on peripheral blood, taken on day 0 of AZD1222 vaccination. This clonotype was obtained from an adult in good health. J is TRBJ1-2 and V is TRBV6-4; no definite D call. As DNA, the CDR3 is TGTGCCAGCAGTGACCCAGGTTATGGCTACACCTTC. Protein product: CASSDPGYGYTF.